One T cell receptor (beta chain) is described in this entry. This table comes from immunoSEQ multiplex PCR, and its TCRdb copy is limited to in-frame clones, with some not included. The table records over 75,000 clones, 90% to 96% of them present only once. V lost 3 bases and J 8 bases, leaving 8 bases between the germline ends. Germline V gives CDR1 SGHDT, CDR2 YYEEEE. The CDR3 loop spans 11 amino acids. The sample originates from a study of technical replicates of blood from a handful of donors. The sequenced material came from T cells isolated from PBMCs. The clonotype comes from a human donor in good health. The J gene is TRBJ1-2, the V gene TRBV5-6, with D unresolved. Here the CDR3 reads CASSSPQGYTF. CDR3 nucleotide sequence: TGTGCCAGCAGCTCGCCTCAGGGCTACACCTTC.